This record covers a single T cell receptor (beta chain). This specimen belongs to a study of T-cell reconstitution after alpha-beta-depleted transplantation in children. With 8 bases removed from V and 6 bases from J, the gap between germline ends came to 17 bases. This CDR3 has 14 amino acids. Germline CDR1 reads SGHVS; CDR2 reads FNYEAQ. Preparation of the TCRbeta library involved a method that used unique molecular identifiers. Using its own MiXCR run on the PCR reads, TCRdb lists one record per CDR3 protein. The repertoire holds around 450,000 distinct CDR3 sequences, with 16% as singletons. This receptor was identified in a boy in the first two years of life who had a stem cell transplant for Wiskott-Aldrich syndrome, so the T cells may come from the graft donor. The rearrangement uses TRBV7-6 and TRBJ2-1; D not certain. The source was PBMCs, mostly from graft donor cells, collected 360 days after TCRalphabeta/CD19-depleted stem cell transplant. The CDR3 sequence: CASLQHEGGNEQFF. The CDR3 region has the DNA TGTGCCAGCCTTCAGCACGAAGGTGGCAATGAGCAGTTCTTC.